Listed here is a single TCR beta chain. Its specificity is unknown. This entry belongs to a study of post-analysis software for immune sequencing data. Germline V gives CDR1 SGDLS, CDR2 YYNGEE. J gave up 6 bases and V 4 bases, and 15 bases lay outside the gene matches. The CDR3 runs 17 residues. Points from the study as a whole: Patients showed TRBV5-6, TRBV5-1 and TRBV20-1 among several TRBV segments more frequent than in controls.

Unique molecular identifiers had been added to the TCR beta cDNA libraries. TCRdb reprocessed the PCR reads via MiXCR and lists one record per CDR3 protein. The data show over 300,000 distinct CDR3 sequences, around a third seen once. Sample: blood. V is TRBV9 and J is TRBJ2-2; the match to TRBD1 covers 7 bases. This clonotype was sampled from a girl between 10 and 17 years old with multiple sclerosis. CDR3 region: CASSLRLTGAAAGELFF. For the CDR3, the DNA is TGTGCCAGCAGCCTGAGACTCACAGGGGCAGCAGCCGGGGAGCTGTTTTTT.